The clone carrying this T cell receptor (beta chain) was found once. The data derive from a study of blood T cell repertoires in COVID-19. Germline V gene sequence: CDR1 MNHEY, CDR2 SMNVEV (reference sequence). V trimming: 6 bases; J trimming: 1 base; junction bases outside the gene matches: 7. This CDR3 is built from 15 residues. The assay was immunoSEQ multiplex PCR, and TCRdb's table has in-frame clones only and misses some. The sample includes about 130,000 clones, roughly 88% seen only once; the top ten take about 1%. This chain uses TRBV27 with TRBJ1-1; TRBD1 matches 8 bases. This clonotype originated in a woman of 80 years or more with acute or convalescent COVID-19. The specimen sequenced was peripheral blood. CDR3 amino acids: CASRVPGQENTEAFF. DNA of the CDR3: TGTGCCAGCAGGGTCCCGGGACAGGAGAACACTGAAGCTTTCTTT.